The 9 T cell receptor beta chains listed next were all sequenced from one sample in a study of blood T cell repertoires in COVID-19. Only in-frame clones appear in the TCRdb table, and some are missing; sequencing was by immunoSEQ multiplex PCR. This sample yields about 220,000 clones, of which over 75% are seen a single time; roughly 5% belongs to the top ten. The sample consisted of peripheral blood. The source of these receptors is a human donor in a cohort sampled during active COVID-19.

The chain is built from TRBV5-1 and TRBJ1-2; 7 positions agree with TRBD1. With V trimmed by 0 bases and J by 4 bases, 0 bases remained unmatched. This CDR3 comprises 13 residues. Germline CDR1 SGHRS, CDR2 YFSETQ. In DNA form, the CDR3 reads TGCGCCAGCAGCTTGGACAGGGGCTATGGCTACACCTTC. Translating it yields CASSLDRGYGYTF.

The gene calls are TRBV9 and TRBJ2-5; 8 nucleotides align to TRBD2. Germline V lookup: CDR1 SGDLS, CDR2 YYNGEE. Trimming at V came to 1 base and at J to 2 bases, leaving 10 bases not matched to a gene. The CDR3 loop spans 17 amino acids. This CDR3 is CASSVSPSGRGQETQYF. The CDR3 nucleotides read TGTGCCAGCAGCGTAAGTCCAAGCGGGAGAGGGCAAGAGACCCAGTACTTC.

V usage is TRBV7-8 and J usage is TRBJ2-1; a possible D gene is TRBD2 (6 bases). The germline V gene encodes CDR1 SGHVS and CDR2 FQNEAQ. The CDR3 is made up of 16 amino acids. Trimming shortened V by 4 bases and J by 6 bases, and 19 bases separated the two germline ends. The CDR3 protein is CASSSSLGGLFNEQFF. In nucleotides, the CDR3 is TGTGCCAGCAGCTCCTCCCTCGGGGGACTCTTCAATGAGCAGTTCTTC.

This chain links TRBV30 with TRBJ2-3; 10 bases map to TRBD2. The germline V gene encodes CDR1 GTSNPN and CDR2 SVGIG (reference sequence). With 1 base clipped from V and 2 bases from J, the junction kept 12 bases outside the gene matches. This CDR3 spans 18 amino acids. The CDR3 sequence is CAWSAVLSSGRVTDTQYF. CDR3 DNA: TGTGCCTGGAGTGCCGTCCTCTCTAGCGGGAGAGTCACAGATACGCAGTATTTT.

This clone was detected a few times. J is TRBJ1-5 and V is TRBV2; TRBD1 might be the D (5 bases). Trimming took off 6 bases at V and 2 bases at J, with 11 bases between the two ends. From germline, CDR1 is SNHLY and CDR2 FYNNEI. The CDR3 contains 14 residues. CDR3: CASSAGQRNQPQHF. Written as DNA, the CDR3 is TGTGCCAGCAGCGCTGGACAACGCAATCAGCCCCAGCATTTT.

CDR3 DNA: TGTGCCAGCAGCGTAGGACCCCTAGCGGGAGGGCCCTACGAGCAGTACTTC. The encoded protein is CASSVGPLAGGPYEQYF. The V gene is TRBV9, the J gene TRBJ2-7; 12 bases align to TRBD2. The V and J ends lost 0 bases and 2 bases, in that order; junction bases with no gene match: 6. Germline values: CDR1 SGDLS, CDR2 YYNGEE. The CDR3 covers 17 residues.

The chain couples TRBV7-2 to TRBJ2-6, with D tentatively TRBD2 (5 bases). V was pared by 2 bases and J by 4 bases, with 15 bases between. CDR1 and CDR2 from the germline V gene are SGHTA and FQGNSA. The CDR3 runs 17 residues. The CDR3 reads CASSLQLMGSGANVLTF. In nucleotides, the CDR3 is TGTGCCAGCAGCTTACAGCTGATGGGGAGCGGGGCCAACGTCCTGACTTTC. The full variable domain, in which reference TRBV7-2 and TRBJ2-6 provide the parts outside the CDR3, is GAGVSQSPSNKVTEKGKDVELRCDPISGHTALYWYRQSLGQGLEFLIYFQGNSAPDKSGLPSDRFSAERTGGSVSTLTIQRTQQEDSAVYLCASSLQLMGSGANVLTFGAGSRLTVL.

The sample holds a few counts of this clone. The V and J genes are TRBV11-2 and TRBJ2-7, with TRBD2 matching over 11 bases. Germline V CDR1 and CDR2: SGHAT, FQNNGV. J lost 2 bases, V lost 5 bases, and 5 bases had no gene match. The CDR3 loop spans 15 amino acids. CDR3 DNA sequence: TGTGCCAGCAGCGCCCAACTAGCGGGGGCCTACGAGCAGTACTTC. Residues: CASSAQLAGAYEQYF.

The J gene is TRBJ2-1, the V gene TRBV7-2; D remains ambiguous. V dropped 1 base and J dropped 1 base, with 14 bases sitting between them. Germline V gene sequence: CDR1 SGHTA, CDR2 FQGNSA. The CDR3 covers 17 residues. The CDR3 nucleotides are TGTGCCAGCAGCTTAGGGCGGCGTTTAGGTTCCTACAATGAGCAGTTCTTC. Protein product: CASSLGRRLGSYNEQFF. Variable domain in full (rest from reference TRBV7-2 and TRBJ2-1): GAGVSQSPSNKVTEKGKDVELRCDPISGHTALYWYRQSLGQGLEFLIYFQGNSAPDKSGLPSDRFSAERTGGSVSTLTIQRTQQEDSAVYLCASSLGRRLGSYNEQFFGPGTRLTVL.